This T cell receptor beta chain appears in the sequencing data of a study of shared clonotypes between healthy human individuals. Generated by immunoSEQ multiplex PCR, the TCRdb table keeps only in-frame clones and is missing some. Among around 2.5 million clones listed, roughly 93% were seen once. As concerns this clone: Its cognate antigen is unknown.

Findings and limits, study-wide: Among donors, clonotype sharing was expected to be affected by sequencing depth.

The sample comprised naive CD4+ T cells from PBMCs. Regarding subset: CD45RA+ positively selected. This receptor was taken from a man in his late teens or twenties in good health. Some clones in this sample may be carry-over from other donors' samples.

The CDR3 is CAWSELLESNEQFF. CDR3 in DNA: TGTGCCTGGAGTGAATTACTTGAGAGTAATGAGCAGTTCTTC. The chain links TRBV30 to TRBJ2-1, with D unresolved. The CDR3 spans 14 residues. The germline V and J ends were trimmed by 1 base and 7 bases, with 14 bases remaining between them. Germline V lookup: CDR1 GTSNPN, CDR2 SVGIG (reference sequence).